This T cell receptor (beta chain) was captured by sequencing in a study of blood T cell repertoires in COVID-19. The CDR3 has 13 amino acids. V dropped 7 bases and J dropped 1 base, with 11 bases sitting between them. Germline CDR1 MNHEY, CDR2 SMNVEV (reference sequence). Original processing methods: It was from reference gene primer amplification that nucleated cell counts were estimated. TCRdb's table, derived via immunoSEQ multiplex PCR, lists solely in-frame clones and lacks some. V and J calls and clone size are those listed in that table; D and trimming were worked out from the DNA. The sample includes about 170,000 clones, roughly four fifths seen only once; the top ten take approximately 7.7%.

The V call is TRBV27, the J call TRBJ2-7; perhaps TRBD1 as D (6 bases). The material sequenced was peripheral blood. The sequence was collected from a man in his forties who had recovered from COVID-19. The chain's CDR3 is CASTKTGSYEQYF. CDR3 nucleotides: TGTGCCAGCACCAAGACAGGATCCTACGAGCAGTACTTC.